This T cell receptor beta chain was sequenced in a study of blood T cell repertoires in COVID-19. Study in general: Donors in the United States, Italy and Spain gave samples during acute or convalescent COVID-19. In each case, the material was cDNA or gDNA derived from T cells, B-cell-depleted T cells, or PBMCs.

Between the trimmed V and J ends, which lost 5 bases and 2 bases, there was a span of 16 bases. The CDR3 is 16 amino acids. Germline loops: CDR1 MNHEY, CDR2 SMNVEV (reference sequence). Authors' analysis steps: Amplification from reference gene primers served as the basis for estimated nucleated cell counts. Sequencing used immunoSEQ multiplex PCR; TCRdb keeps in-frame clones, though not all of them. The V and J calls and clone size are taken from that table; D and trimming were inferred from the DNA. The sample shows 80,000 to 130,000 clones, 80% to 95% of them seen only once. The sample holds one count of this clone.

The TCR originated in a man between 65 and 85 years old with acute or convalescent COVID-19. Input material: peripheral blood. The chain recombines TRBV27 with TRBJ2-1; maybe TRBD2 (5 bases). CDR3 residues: CASSPSTPRAYNEQFF. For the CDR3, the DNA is TGTGCCAGCAGTCCTAGCACCCCTAGGGCCTACAATGAGCAGTTCTTC.